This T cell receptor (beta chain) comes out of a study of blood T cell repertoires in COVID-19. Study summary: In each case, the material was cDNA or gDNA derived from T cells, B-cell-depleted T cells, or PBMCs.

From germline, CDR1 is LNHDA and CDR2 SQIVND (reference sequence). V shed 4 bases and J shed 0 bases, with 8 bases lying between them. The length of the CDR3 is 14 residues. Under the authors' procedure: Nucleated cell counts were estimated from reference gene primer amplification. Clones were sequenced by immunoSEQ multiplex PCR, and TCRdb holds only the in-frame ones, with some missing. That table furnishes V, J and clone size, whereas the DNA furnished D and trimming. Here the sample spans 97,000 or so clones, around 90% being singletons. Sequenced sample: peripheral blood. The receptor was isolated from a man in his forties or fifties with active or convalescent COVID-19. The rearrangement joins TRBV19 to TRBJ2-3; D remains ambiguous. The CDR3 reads CASSTIPSTDTQYF. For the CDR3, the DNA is TGTGCCAGTAGTACTATACCTAGCACAGATACGCAGTATTTT.